The text below deals with one T cell receptor (beta chain). Assay used: immunoSEQ multiplex PCR; TCRdb lists only in-frame clones, some missing. This sample has roughly 480,000 clones, with roughly nine tenths found just once. CDR3 length equals 13 residues. V lost 3 bases and J 2 bases, leaving 11 bases between the germline ends. In germline, CDR1 is DFQATT, CDR2 SNEGSKA (reference sequence). This specimen comes from a study of blood T cell repertoires in COVID-19. Study-wide context: Researchers got acute and convalescent COVID-19 samples from the United States, Italy and Spain. PBMCs, B-cell-depleted T cells, or T cells provided the cDNA or gDNA that made up the material.

Enrolled during active infection, Seattle patients were then followed longitudinally. The TCR originated in a young man with COVID-19, enrolled during active disease. Sequenced sample: peripheral blood. The V call is TRBV20-1, the J call TRBJ2-7; no clear D gene. The CDR3 bases are TGCAGTGCTAGTAACCCGACAACCTACGAGCAGTACTTC. As protein: CSASNPTTYEQYF.